This TCR beta chain was captured in a study of CD4+ T cells in melanoma. Study conclusions and caveats: In melanoma, neoantigen-specific CD4+ T cells reportedly differed in differentiation state.

Produced via immunoSEQ multiplex PCR; TCRdb's table is partial and in-frame only. The sample shows 120,000 to 150,000 clones, around 90% of them seen only once. Losses at the gene ends were 0 bases for V and 1 base for J; bases not matched to a gene: 8. CDR3 length: 17 residues. Germline assignment: CDR1 SGHTA and CDR2 FQGTGA. Notes on this clone: Its antigen remains unknown.

The chain is built from TRBV7-3 and TRBJ2-5, with TRBD2 identical over 7 bases. The clonotype was recovered from a human donor with melanoma. CDR3 nucleotide sequence: TGTGCCAGCAGCTTAACCGCGCGGGGGACCTCCCAAGAGACCCAGTACTTC. This encodes CASSLTARGTSQETQYF.